Only a few counts were recorded for the clone carrying this TCR beta chain. The CDR3 length is 14 residues. The V gene end was trimmed by 0 bases and the J gene end by 3 bases; junction bases not matched to a gene: 2. The V gene's germline CDR1 is KGHSH and CDR2 LQKENI. The data belong to a study of beta chain features in type 1 diabetes. Expressed TCRB transcripts got sequenced, as all isolated RNA was reverse transcribed. TCRdb keeps only in-frame clones here, not all; method: immunoSEQ multiplex PCR. The table includes about 230,000 clones, over 8.5% detected once. This receptor was taken from a woman aged 18-29 years in good health. The chain carries TRBV18 and TRBJ2-7, with 7 bases fitting TRBD1. The sequencing input was naive CD4+ T cells from blood. CDR3 DNA sequence: TGTGCCAGCTCACCACCGGCAGGGGGCTACGAGCAGTACTTC. Amino acids: CASSPPAGGYEQYF.